This T cell receptor (beta chain) emerged from a study of cytomegalovirus exposure and HLA in healthy donors. Study results and caveats: The study designated 150 or so TCR beta chains cytomegalovirus-associated. The HLA-A and HLA-B alleles of most subjects were reportedly predicted accurately from TCR beta sequences. In a later analysis, specific HLA alleles were associated with under 20,000 TCR beta sequences at a 0.05 false discovery rate.

This CDR3 is 15 amino acids long. V shed 3 bases, J shed 2 bases, and the junction held 4 bases outside the gene matches. Germline V CDR1 and CDR2: LNHDA, SQIVND (reference sequence). PCR amplification relied on 60 Vbeta primers (plus 13 Jbeta primers). The table came from immunoSEQ multiplex PCR; TCRdb's copy has only in-frame clones and leaves some out. The table shows 200,000 to 300,000 clones, with around 76% occurring only once. Everyone who donated was a healthy bone marrow donor. Notes on this clone: Its antigen is unidentified.

The chain couples TRBV19 to TRBJ1-2; 9 bases fit TRBD1. The sample taken for sequencing was PBMCs. The receptor was derived from a middle-aged woman in good health and CMV-seropositive. The CDR3 loop is CASSIPGQGNYGYTF. CDR3 nucleotides: TGTGCCAGTAGTATCCCTGGACAGGGGAACTATGGCTACACCTTC.